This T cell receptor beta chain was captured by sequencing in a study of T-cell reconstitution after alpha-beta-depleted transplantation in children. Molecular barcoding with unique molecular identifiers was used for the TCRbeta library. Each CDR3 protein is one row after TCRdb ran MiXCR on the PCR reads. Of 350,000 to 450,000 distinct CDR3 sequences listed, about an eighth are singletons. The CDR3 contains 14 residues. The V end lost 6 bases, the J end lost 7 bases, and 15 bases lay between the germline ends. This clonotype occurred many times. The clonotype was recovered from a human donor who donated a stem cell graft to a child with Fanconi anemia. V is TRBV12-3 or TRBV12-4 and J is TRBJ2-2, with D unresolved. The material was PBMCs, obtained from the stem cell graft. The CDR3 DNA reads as TGTGCCAGCAGGCCGCACTCTGGGGTCGGGGAGCTGTTTTTT. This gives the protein CASRPHSGVGELFF.